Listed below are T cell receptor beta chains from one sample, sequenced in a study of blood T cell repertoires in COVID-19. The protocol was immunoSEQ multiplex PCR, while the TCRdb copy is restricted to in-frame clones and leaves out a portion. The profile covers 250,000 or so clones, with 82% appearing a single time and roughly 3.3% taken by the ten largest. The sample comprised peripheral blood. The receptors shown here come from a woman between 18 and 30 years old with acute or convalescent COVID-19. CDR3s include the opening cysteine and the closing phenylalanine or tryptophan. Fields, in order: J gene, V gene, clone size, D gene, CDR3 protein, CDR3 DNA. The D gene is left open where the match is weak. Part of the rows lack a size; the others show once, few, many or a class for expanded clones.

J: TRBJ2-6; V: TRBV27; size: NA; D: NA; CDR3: CASRSSGANVLTF; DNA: TGTGCCAGCAGGTCGTCTGGGGCCAACGTCCTGACTTTC
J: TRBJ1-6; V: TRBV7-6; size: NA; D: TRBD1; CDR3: CASSLASGTDIALYNSPLHF; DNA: TGTGCCAGCAGCTTAGCATCCGGGACAGATATAGCCTTATATAATTCACCCCTCCACTTT
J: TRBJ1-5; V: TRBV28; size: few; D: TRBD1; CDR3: CASREGGENQPQHF; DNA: TGTGCCAGCCGAGAAGGGGGCGAAAATCAGCCCCAGCATTTT
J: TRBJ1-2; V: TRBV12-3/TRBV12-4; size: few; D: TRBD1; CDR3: CASSPGQGYGYTF; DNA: TGTGCCAGCAGCCCCGGACAGGGCTATGGCTACACCTTC
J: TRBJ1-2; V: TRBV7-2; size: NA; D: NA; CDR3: CASSPGIAANYGYTF; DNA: TGTGCCAGCAGCCCAGGGATAGCTGCTAACTATGGCTACACCTTC
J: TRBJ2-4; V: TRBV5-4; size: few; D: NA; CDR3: CASSSLEGKNIQYF; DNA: TGTGCCAGCAGCTCCCTGGAGGGAAAAAACATTCAGTACTTC
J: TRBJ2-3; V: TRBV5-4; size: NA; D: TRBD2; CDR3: CASRREGLAGDRDTQYF; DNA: TGTGCCAGCAGGAGAGAAGGACTAGCGGGAGATAGAGATACGCAGTATTTT
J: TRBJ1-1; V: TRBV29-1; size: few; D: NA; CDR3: CSVGDSLNTEAFF; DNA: TGCAGCGTAGGAGACAGTCTGAACACTGAAGCTTTCTTT
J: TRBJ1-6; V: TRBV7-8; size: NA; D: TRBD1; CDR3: CASSRGQYLSPLHF; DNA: TGTGCCAGCAGCCGGGGACAGTACCTTTCACCCCTCCACTTT
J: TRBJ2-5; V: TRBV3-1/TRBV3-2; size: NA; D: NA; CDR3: CASSQMKGEETQYF; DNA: TGTGCCAGCAGCCAAATGAAAGGGGAAGAGACCCAGTACTTC
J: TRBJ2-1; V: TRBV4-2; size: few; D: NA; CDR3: CASSQRSGLTPSYNEQFF; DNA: TGTGCCAGCAGCCAGCGTAGCGGCCTTACCCCTTCCTACAATGAGCAGTTCTTC
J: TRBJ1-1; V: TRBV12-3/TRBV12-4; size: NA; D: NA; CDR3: CASIGSAEAFF; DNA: TGTGCCAGCATCGGTAGCGCTGAAGCTTTCTTT
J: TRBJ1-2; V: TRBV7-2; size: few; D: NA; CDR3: CASSLGSGLEGYTF; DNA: TGTGCCAGCAGCTTAGGTTCAGGGCTTGAGGGCTACACCTTC
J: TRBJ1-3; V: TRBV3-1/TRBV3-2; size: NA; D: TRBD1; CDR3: CASSPRQGGGNTIYF; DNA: TGTGCCAGCAGCCCGAGACAGGGAGGTGGAAACACCATATATTTT
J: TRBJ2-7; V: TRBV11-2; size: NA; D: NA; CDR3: CASSSSRRLAGQYF; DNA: TGTGCCAGCAGCTCCTCGCGTCGTCTAGCAGGGCAGTACTTC
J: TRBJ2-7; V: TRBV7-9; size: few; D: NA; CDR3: CASSLRGSYEQYF; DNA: TGTGCCAGCAGCTTAAGGGGGTCCTACGAGCAGTACTTC
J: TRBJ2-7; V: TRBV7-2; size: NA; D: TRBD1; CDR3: CASSLAGQGVRGYF; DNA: TGTGCCAGCAGCTTAGCAGGACAGGGGGTGCGGGGGTACTTC
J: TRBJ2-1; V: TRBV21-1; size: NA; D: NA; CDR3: CASSKGGRPGSYNEQFF; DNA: TGTGCCAGCAGCAAAGGAGGAAGGCCCGGCTCCTACAATGAGCAGTTCTTC
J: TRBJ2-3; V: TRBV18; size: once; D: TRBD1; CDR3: CASSPTQGALTDTQYF; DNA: TGTGCCAGCTCACCCACACAGGGGGCCCTCACAGATACGCAGTATTTT
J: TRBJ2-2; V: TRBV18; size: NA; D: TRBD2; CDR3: CASSPSRIAGTNTGELFF; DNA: TGTGCCAGCTCACCCTCCAGAATAGCGGGGACTAACACCGGGGAGCTGTTTTTT
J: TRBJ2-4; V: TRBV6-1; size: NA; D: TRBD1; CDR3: CASSDQGAAKNIQYF; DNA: TGTGCCAGCAGTGACCAGGGGGCAGCCAAAAACATTCAGTACTTC
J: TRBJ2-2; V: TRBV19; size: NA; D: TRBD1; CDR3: CASSIAGTGQGPTGELFF; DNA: TGTGCCAGTAGTATAGCCGGAACGGGACAGGGACCCACCGGGGAGCTGTTTTTT
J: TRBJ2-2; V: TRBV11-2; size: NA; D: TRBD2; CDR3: CASSLVRTLAGGFTGELFF; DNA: TGTGCCAGCAGCTTAGTAAGGACGCTAGCGGGAGGCTTCACCGGGGAGCTGTTTTTT
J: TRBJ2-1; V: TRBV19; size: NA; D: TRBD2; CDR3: CASRGGRAAYNEQFF; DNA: TGTGCCAGTAGAGGCGGGAGGGCCGCCTACAATGAGCAGTTCTTC
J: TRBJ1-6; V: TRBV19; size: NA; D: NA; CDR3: CASSPRQSSYNSPLHF; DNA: TGTGCCAGTAGTCCCCGACAGAGCTCCTATAATTCACCCCTCCACTTT
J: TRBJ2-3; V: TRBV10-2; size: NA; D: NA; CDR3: CASSEPGDGSYTQYF; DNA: TGCGCCAGCAGTGAGCCGGGGGACGGATCGTATACGCAGTATTTT
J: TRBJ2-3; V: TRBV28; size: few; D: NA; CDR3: CASSFGTREYF; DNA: TGTGCCAGCAGTTTCGGGACACGGGAGTATTTT
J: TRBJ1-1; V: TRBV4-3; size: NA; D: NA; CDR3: CASSQDHAGLNTEAFF; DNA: TGCGCCAGCAGCCAAGACCATGCAGGATTGAACACTGAAGCTTTCTTT
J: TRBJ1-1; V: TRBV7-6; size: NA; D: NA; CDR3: CASSLRPGEGDTEAFF; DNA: TGTGCCAGCAGCTTACGGCCAGGGGAGGGGGACACTGAAGCTTTCTTT
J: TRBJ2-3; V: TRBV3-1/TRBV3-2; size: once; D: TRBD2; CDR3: CASSHRNRLAGPYTDTQYF; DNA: TGTGCCAGCAGCCATCGGAATCGACTAGCGGGACCTTACACAGATACGCAGTATTTT
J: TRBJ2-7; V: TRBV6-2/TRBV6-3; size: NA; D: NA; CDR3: CASSARRGLREQYF; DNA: TGTGCCAGCAGTGCCAGGAGGGGTCTTCGGGAGCAGTACTTC
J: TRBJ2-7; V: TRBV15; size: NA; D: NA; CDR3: CATSRGSAGANEQYF; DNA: TGTGCCACCAGCAGAGGCTCGGCAGGTGCCAACGAGCAGTACTTC
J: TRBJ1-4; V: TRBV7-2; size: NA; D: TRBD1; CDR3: CASSSKTGDREKLFF; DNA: TGTGCCAGCAGCTCAAAGACAGGGGATCGTGAAAAACTGTTTTTT
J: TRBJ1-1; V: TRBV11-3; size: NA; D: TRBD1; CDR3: CASSFTGGTEAFF; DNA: TGTGCCAGCAGTTTTACAGGGGGCACTGAAGCTTTCTTT
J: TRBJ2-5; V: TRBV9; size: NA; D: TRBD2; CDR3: CASSVGAGEETQYF; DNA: TGTGCCAGCAGCGTAGGAGCGGGAGAAGAGACCCAGTACTTC
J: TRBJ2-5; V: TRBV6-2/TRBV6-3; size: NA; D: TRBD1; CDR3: CASSWTGIQETQYF; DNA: TGTGCCAGCAGTTGGACAGGAATCCAAGAGACCCAGTACTTC
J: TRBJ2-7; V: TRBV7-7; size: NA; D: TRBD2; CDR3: CASSPGLAGGVRYEQYF; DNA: TGTGCTAGCAGCCCCGGACTAGCGGGAGGGGTCCGCTACGAGCAGTACTTC
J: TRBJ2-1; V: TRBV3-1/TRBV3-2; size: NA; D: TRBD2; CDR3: CASSQVSGTSGNEQFF; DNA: TGTGCCAGCAGCCAAGTCTCCGGGACTAGCGGGAATGAGCAGTTCTTC
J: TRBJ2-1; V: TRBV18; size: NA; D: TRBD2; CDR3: CASSPPDPGGEQFF; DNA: TGTGCCAGCTCACCACCGGATCCGGGAGGTGAGCAGTTCTTC
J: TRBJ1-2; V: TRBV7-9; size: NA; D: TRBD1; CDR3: CASSHRDRPPYGYTF; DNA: TGTGCCAGCAGCCACAGGGACAGGCCTCCCTATGGCTACACCTTC
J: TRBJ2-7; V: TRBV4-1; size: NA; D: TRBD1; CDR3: CASSQDYLTGTYEQYF; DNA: TGCGCCAGCAGCCAGGATTACCTGACAGGGACCTACGAGCAGTACTTC
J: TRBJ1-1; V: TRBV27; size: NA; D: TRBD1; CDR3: CASSGTGDTEAFF; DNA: TGTGCCAGCAGCGGAACAGGGGACACTGAAGCTTTCTTT
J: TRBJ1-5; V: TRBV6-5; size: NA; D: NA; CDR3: CASSTGNQPQHF; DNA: TGTGCCAGCAGTACAGGGAATCAGCCCCAGCATTTT
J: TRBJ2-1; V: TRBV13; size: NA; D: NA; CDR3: CASSLALEAQFF; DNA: TGTGCCAGCAGCTTAGCCCTAGAAGCTCAGTTCTTC
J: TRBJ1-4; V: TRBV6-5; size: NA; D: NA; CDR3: CASTSGGRDGEKLFF; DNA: TGTGCCAGCACCTCGGGAGGCAGGGACGGTGAAAAACTGTTTTTT